This T cell receptor (beta chain) was recorded in a study of OX40 agonist ivuxolimab in advanced cancers. In its sample, this clone was seen once. The antigen is undetermined. Trimming at V came to 5 bases and at J to 9 bases, leaving 8 bases not matched to a gene. This CDR3 is 14 amino acids long. In germline, CDR1 is MDHEN, CDR2 SYDVKM. Study-wide points: In CD8+ T cells, expanded clones were on average more numerous than in CD4+.

Sequencing was performed with immunoSEQ multiplex PCR; in TCRdb, only in-frame clones are kept and a portion is missing. This table has more than 70,000 clones, roughly 82% appearing once. The TCR comes from an adult with an advanced solid tumor such as melanoma, head and neck, liver or kidney cancer. V is TRBV28 and J is TRBJ2-1; 9 nucleotides agree with TRBD2. This sample comprised CD4+ or CD8+ T cells sorted from blood, obtained in a trial of the OX40 agonist ivuxolimab. The CDR3 loop is CASSPGLAWSEQFF. CDR3 bases: TGTGCCAGCAGTCCGGGACTAGCATGGAGTGAGCAGTTCTTC.